This TCR beta chain is from a study of Ad26.COV2.S vaccination and SARS-CoV-2 variants. Study in general: Among those in the COV1001 Ad26.COV2.S trial arm was the donor.

TCRdb keeps only in-frame clones here, not all; method: immunoSEQ multiplex PCR. The sample holds around 310,000 clones; 90% are singletons and the top ten take around 5.5%. Germline CDR1 SQVTM, CDR2 ANQGSEA. Trimming removed 0 bases at V and 5 bases at J, with 13 bases between. This CDR3 region has 14 residues. A note on this clone: Its antigen remains unknown.

As to treatment: some 20 received Ad26.COV2.S at low or high dose, single or two shots; about 5 received placebo; per-sample allocation not given. Collection of samples fell on day 63 after the first vaccine or placebo injection. Study findings and constraints: The study found similar non-spike TCR breadth in vaccine and placebo recipients. Substantial post-vaccination breadth of spike-specific CD8+ and CD4+ T cell responses was reported. While placebo recipients had lower spike-specific TCR breadth, vaccine recipients had more.

The material was peripheral blood, obtained in a trial of Ad26.COV2.S vaccine versus placebo. V gene TRBV29-1 combines with J gene TRBJ1-2; perhaps TRBD1 as D (5 bases). This TCR came from a person aged 18-60 years who received the Ad26.COV2.S COVID-19 vaccine or a placebo. The CDR3 DNA follows: TGCAGCGTTGAAGATCCGGTAGACAGATATGGCTACACCTTC. Protein product: CSVEDPVDRYGYTF.